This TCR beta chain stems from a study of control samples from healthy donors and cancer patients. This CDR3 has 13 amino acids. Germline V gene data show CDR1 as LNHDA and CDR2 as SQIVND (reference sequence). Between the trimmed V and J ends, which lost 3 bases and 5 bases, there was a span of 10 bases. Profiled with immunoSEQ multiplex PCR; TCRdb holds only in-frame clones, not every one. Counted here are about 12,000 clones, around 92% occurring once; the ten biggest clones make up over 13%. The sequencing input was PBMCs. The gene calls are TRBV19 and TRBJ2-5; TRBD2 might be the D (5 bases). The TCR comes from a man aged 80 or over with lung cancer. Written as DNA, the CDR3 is TGTGCCAGTAGTATCGGGGTAGAGGAGACCCAGTACTTC. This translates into CASSIGVEETQYF.